Shown below are 3 T cell receptor beta chains from a single sample sequenced in a study of cytomegalovirus exposure and HLA in healthy donors. Primers: 60 Vbeta forward and 13 Jbeta reverse. Data came from immunoSEQ multiplex PCR; TCRdb stores just in-frame clones and leaves some out. The top ten hold roughly 0.22% of the sample, which has about 230,000 clones, 70% to 90% seen once. Sequencing was performed on PBMCs. These receptors all come from a girl aged 2-15 years in good health and CMV-seronegative.

This clone was seen more than once but under ten times. The chain's CDR3 is CASSYGTGNNSPLHF. In nucleotides, the CDR3 is TGTGCCAGCAGTTACGGGACAGGGAATAATTCACCCCTCCACTTT. The chain has TRBV6-5 and TRBJ1-6; 9 bases align to TRBD1. This CDR3 is 15 amino acids long. Trimming cost V 2 bases and J 5 bases; bases outside gene matches: 1. Germline CDR1 and CDR2: MNHEY and SVGAGI.

This clone has only a few counts. CDR3 sequence: CASSPGGVVHNEQFF. CDR3 bases: TGTGCCAGCAGCCCCGGGGGGGTGGTCCACAATGAGCAGTTCTTC. The chain uses TRBV5-6 and TRBJ2-1; TRBD2 agrees at 8 bases. The V segment lost 4 bases and the J segment 5 bases; nucleotides outside the gene matches: 8. CDR3 length equals 15 residues. Germline CDR1 SGHDT, CDR2 YYEEEE.

The genes are TRBV5-4 and TRBJ2-2, with TRBD2 as a possible D gene (6 bases). V lost 4 bases to trimming and J lost 5 bases, with 24 bases between them. The CDR3 loop spans 18 amino acids. Germline CDR1 and CDR2: SGHNT and YYREEE (reference sequence). The CDR3 region is CASSLLVYKPGGTGELFF. CDR3 nucleotide sequence: TGTGCCAGCAGCCTGCTTGTATATAAGCCAGGAGGGACCGGGGAGCTGTTTTTT.